This T cell receptor (beta chain) was captured in a study of blood T cell repertoires in COVID-19. Study in general: In each case, the material was cDNA or gDNA derived from T cells, B-cell-depleted T cells, or PBMCs.

CDR3 length: 13 amino acids. Trimming stripped 3 bases from V and 6 bases from J, with 12 bases between. Looked up from germline, CDR1 is SNHLY and CDR2 is FYNNEI. Sequenced by immunoSEQ multiplex PCR; TCRdb stores in-frame clones only, minus some. Of hundreds of thousands of clones in the sample, 75% to 90% were seen once. Sample: peripheral blood. This clonotype was obtained from a woman aged 18-29 years with acute or convalescent COVID-19. This chain links TRBV2 with TRBJ2-7; D gene unclear. CDR3 sequence (DNA): TGTGCCAGCAGTGATCAACCAGTCTTCGAGCAGTACTTC. This codes for CASSDQPVFEQYF.